The 7 T cell receptor beta chains listed next were all sequenced from one sample in a study of OX40 agonist ivuxolimab in advanced cancers. TCRdb's table, derived via immunoSEQ multiplex PCR, lists solely in-frame clones and lacks some. The sample includes 55,000 to 65,000 clones, 85% seen only once; the top ten take more than 3%. The source material was CD4+ or CD8+ T cells sorted from blood, sampled in a trial of the OX40 agonist ivuxolimab. These receptors were obtained from an adult with an advanced solid tumor such as melanoma, head and neck, liver or kidney cancer.

This sequence joins TRBV19 and TRBJ1-4; 10 nucleotides agree with TRBD1. CDR1 and CDR2 from the germline V gene are LNHDA and SQIVND (reference sequence). The ends lost 4 bases at V and 8 bases at J; junction bases unmatched: 10. The CDR3 is made up of 16 amino acids. CDR3 amino acids: CASSTDRTGGGEKLFF. CDR3 in DNA: TGTGCCAGTAGTACCGACCGGACAGGGGGTGGAGAAAAACTGTTTTTT.

The table lists this clone with a count of one. The V and J genes are TRBV6-5 and TRBJ2-1, with D maybe TRBD1 (6 bases). Germline assignment: CDR1 MNHEY and CDR2 SVGAGI. Trimming cost V 0 bases and J 6 bases, with 15 bases left between them. The CDR3 totals 16 residues. CDR3 amino acids: CASSYSRWDTTNEQFF. The CDR3 nucleotides are TGTGCCAGCAGTTACTCCCGGTGGGACACTACCAATGAGCAGTTCTTC.

The chain combines TRBV28 with TRBJ2-2; D uncertain. This CDR3 contains 15 residues. V was clipped by 6 bases and J by 7 bases, with 18 bases between them. Per the germline V gene, CDR1 is MDHEN and CDR2 is SYDVKM. CDR3 coding DNA: TGTGCCAGCAGCCGGGCCCTAGTTTCGGACGGGGAGCTGTTTTTT. This sequence encodes CASSRALVSDGELFF.

J is TRBJ2-1 and V is TRBV5-5; tentatively, D is TRBD1 (6 bases). The CDR3 contains 13 residues. Germline-derived CDR1 and CDR2 are SGHKS and YYEKEE (reference sequence). V was pared by 4 bases and J by 4 bases, with 9 bases between. The CDR3 DNA reads as TGTGCCAGCAGCATGACAGGATACAATGAGCAGTTCTTC. Encoded protein: CASSMTGYNEQFF.

Here the CDR3 reads CATSRDPREGRTQYF. The CDR3 DNA reads as TGTGCCACCAGCAGAGATCCCCGGGAGGGTCGGACCCAGTACTTC. The rearrangement uses TRBV15 and TRBJ2-5; 8 bases are shared with TRBD2. Germline CDR1 is LNHNV and CDR2 is YYDKDF (reference sequence). V lost 0 bases, J lost 7 bases, and 7 bases stayed unmatched. The CDR3 runs 15 residues.

The V call is TRBV10-3, the J call TRBJ2-2; TRBD1 aligns across 7 bases. Germline CDR1 and CDR2: ENHRY and SYGVKD. CDR3 length: 15 amino acids. J was trimmed by 4 bases and V by 6 bases; bases with no gene match: 8. CDR3 in amino acids: CAIRIDREGTGELFF. CDR3 coding DNA: TGTGCCATCAGGATCGACAGGGAAGGCACCGGGGAGCTGTTTTTT.

This clone was observed a handful of times. This rearrangement joins TRBV19 to TRBJ1-5; D gene ambiguous. The V end was cut by 5 bases, the J end by 0 bases, with 2 bases between. The germline CDR1 and CDR2 sequences are LNHDA and SQIVND (reference sequence). The length of the CDR3 is 12 residues. The DNA of the CDR3 is TGTGCCAGTAGTTATAGCAATCAGCCCCAGCATTTT. It encodes CASSYSNQPQHF. The whole variable domain, remainder taken from reference TRBV19 and TRBJ1-5, is DGGITQSPKYLFRKEGQNVTLSCEQNLNHDAMYWYRQDPGQGLRLIYYSQIVNDFQKGDIAEGYSVSREKKESFPLTVTSAQKNPTAFYLCASSYSNQPQHFGDGTRLSIL.